The sequence of this TCR beta chain was determined in a study of cytotoxic CD8 clonotypes in ibrutinib-treated CLL. In the study overall: 24 partial and 2 complete responses; at median around 71 months, about 14 remitted, approximately 12 progressed.

Generated by immunoSEQ multiplex PCR, the TCRdb table keeps only in-frame clones and is missing some. The table has about 300,000 clones, over 55% seen once; the top ten hold roughly 6%. Trimming left V 1 base short and J 6 bases short, with 16 bases between. The CDR3 loop spans 15 amino acids. Germline assignment: CDR1 SGHAT and CDR2 FQNNGV. Cryopreserved PBMCs supplied approximately 1.9 micrograms of genomic DNA for TCR beta libraries. The sequence came from a human donor with chronic lymphocytic leukemia. The material was PBMCs, obtained after 36 months of ibrutinib treatment. The V gene is TRBV11-2, the J gene TRBJ2-7; D gene ambiguous. The CDR3 region is CASSLALGQSGEQYF. The DNA of the CDR3 is TGTGCCAGCAGCTTAGCACTCGGCCAGTCGGGCGAGCAGTACTTC. Complete variable domain (other parts from reference TRBV11-2 and TRBJ2-7): EAGVAQSPRYKIIEKRQSVAFWCNPISGHATLYWYQQILGQGPKLLIQFQNNGVVDDSQLPKDRFSAERLKGVDSTLKIQPAKLEDSAVYLCASSLALGQSGEQYFGPGTRLTVT.